The rows below give T cell receptor beta chains drawn from one sample of a study of a mutant IDH1 vaccine in newly diagnosed glioma. Antigen specificity for these receptors is unknown. Generated by immunoSEQ multiplex PCR, the TCRdb table keeps only in-frame clones and is missing some. This table holds about 40,000 clones, 75% to 85% found once. This specimen consisted of PBMCs, obtained from a glioma patient whose treatment included an IDH1 peptide vaccine. All receptors come from a woman between 50 and 59 years old with glioma. CDR3s include the opening cysteine and the closing phenylalanine or tryptophan.

v_call,j_call,cdr3_aa
TRBV7-2,TRBJ1-5,CASSSNLGNQPQHF
TRBV29-1,TRBJ1-1,CSVGGSEAFF
TRBV27,TRBJ2-3,CASGYDTQYF
TRBV15,TRBJ1-2,CATSRDYLEPGGYTF
TRBV30,TRBJ1-1,CAWSVGGEVGAFF
TRBV6-1,TRBJ1-3,CASSAGTGRGNTIYF
TRBV7-9,TRBJ1-1,CASSFQPHTEAFF
TRBV7-9,TRBJ2-2,CASDYRADTGELFF
TRBV7-2,TRBJ2-7,CASSLSSWRLAGGRYEQYF
TRBV30,TRBJ2-7,CAWSGQGASNEQYF
TRBV19,TRBJ1-4,CASRLQGSAEKLFF
TRBV5-5,TRBJ1-1,CASSPLSDLNTEAFF
TRBV27,TRBJ1-1,CASSQTHAPNTEAFF
TRBV23-1,TRBJ1-2,CASSQLDRGSGYTF
TRBV19,TRBJ1-2,CASSMGQGRSYTF
TRBV10-3,TRBJ1-1,CAISESQGQGEAFF